A selection of T cell receptor beta chains follows, all from one sample in a study of shared clonotypes between healthy human individuals. TCRdb keeps only in-frame clones here, not all; method: immunoSEQ multiplex PCR. The table has 1,500,000 or so clones, more than 95% seen once. Sample: naive CD4+ T cells sorted from blood. The origin of the receptors is a man under 40 in good health. The CDR3 runs from the conserved cysteine through the conserved F or W. D genes are given only for firm matches. Size is stated for part of the rows, as once, few or many counts, or as a class when the clone is expanded.

DNA	CDR3	J	size	D	V
TGTGCCAGCAGCACCCCCGGGGGGGTGGGTAGCAATCAGCCCCAGCATTTT	CASSTPGGVGSNQPQHF	TRBJ1-5	-	-	TRBV7-2
TGTGCCAGCAGCCCAGAGAGAGCTTTGGGCGAGCAGTACTTC	CASSPERALGEQYF	TRBJ2-7	-	-	TRBV11-2
TGCGCCAGCAGCCAAACAGGGCGTAATTCTGAAGCTTTCTTT	CASSQTGRNSEAFF	TRBJ1-1	-	-	TRBV5-1
TGCAGCGTTTGGTCCGGGACAGGGAGCGGCAACACCTTC	CSVWSGTGSGNTF	TRBJ1-2	-	TRBD1	TRBV29-1
TGCGCCAGCAGCTACGACAGCGGGAGCACAGATACGCAGTATTTT	CASSYDSGSTDTQYF	TRBJ2-3	-	-	TRBV5-1
TGTGCCAGCAGCCACGGGCCAGACAATCAGCCCCAGCATTTT	CASSHGPDNQPQHF	TRBJ1-5	once	-	TRBV5-4
TGTGCCAGCCGGAATTGGTTTGTACCCGGGGAGCTGTTTTTT	CASRNWFVPGELFF	TRBJ2-2	-	-	TRBV27
TGCAGCGTTGATGAAGGGGGGACATACGAGCAGTACTTC	CSVDEGGTYEQYF	TRBJ2-7	-	-	TRBV29-1
TGCAGCGTTGGCCAGTTCACCTACGAGCAGTACTTC	CSVGQFTYEQYF	TRBJ2-7	-	-	TRBV29-1
TGTGCCAGCAGCCGCGTTACGGGAAGTGCATACGAGCAGTACTTC	CASSRVTGSAYEQYF	TRBJ2-7	-	-	TRBV5-4
TGCGCCAGCAGCTTAGGGGTAAGCACTGAAGCTTTCTTT	CASSLGVSTEAFF	TRBJ1-1	-	-	TRBV5-1
TGTGCCACTAGAAGAGCGGGAGGGTTTGAGCAGTTCTTC	CATRRAGGFEQFF	TRBJ2-1	-	TRBD2	TRBV7-8
TGTGCCAGCAGCTTAGCGGCCCAAAATTCCCTAGCCAAAAACATTCAGTACTTC	CASSLAAQNSLAKNIQYF	TRBJ2-4	-	-	TRBV7-2
TGTGCCAGCAGTGAGGCACAGCACTATGGCTACACCTTC	CASSEAQHYGYTF	TRBJ1-2	-	-	TRBV6-1
TGTGCCAGGAGAGGTGGAGGGTACGAGCAGTACTTC	CARRGGGYEQYF	TRBJ2-7	-	-	TRBV27
TGTGCCAGCAGCCTCGCGGGGCTTACCAAAAACATTCAGTACTTC	CASSLAGLTKNIQYF	TRBJ2-4	-	-	TRBV5-4